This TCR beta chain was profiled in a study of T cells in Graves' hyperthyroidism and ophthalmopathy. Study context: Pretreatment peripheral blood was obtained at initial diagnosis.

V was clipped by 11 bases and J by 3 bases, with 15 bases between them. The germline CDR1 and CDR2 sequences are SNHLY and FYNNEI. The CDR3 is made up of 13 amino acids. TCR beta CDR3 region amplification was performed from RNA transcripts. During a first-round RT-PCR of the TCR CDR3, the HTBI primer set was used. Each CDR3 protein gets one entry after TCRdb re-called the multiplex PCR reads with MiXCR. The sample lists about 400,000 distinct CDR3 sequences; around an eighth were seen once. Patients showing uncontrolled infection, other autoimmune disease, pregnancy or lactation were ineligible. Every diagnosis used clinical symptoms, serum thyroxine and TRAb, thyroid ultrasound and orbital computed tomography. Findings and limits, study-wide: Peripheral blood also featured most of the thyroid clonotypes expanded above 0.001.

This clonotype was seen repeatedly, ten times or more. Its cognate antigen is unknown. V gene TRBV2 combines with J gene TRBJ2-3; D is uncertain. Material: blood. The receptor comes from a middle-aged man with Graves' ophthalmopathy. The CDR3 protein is CAFRPSSTDTQYF. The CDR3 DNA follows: TGTGCCTTCCGACCTTCCTCTACAGATACGCAGTATTTT. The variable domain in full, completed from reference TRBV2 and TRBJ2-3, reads EPEVTQTPSHQVTQMGQEVILRCVPISNHLYFYWYRQILGQKVEFLVSFYNNEISEKSEIFDDQFSVERPDGSNFTLKIRSTKLEDSAMYFCAFRPSSTDTQYFGPGTRLTVL.